One and the same sample provided the 29 T cell receptor beta chains below, sequenced in a study of cytomegalovirus exposure and HLA in healthy donors (dated by TCRdb to about 2017). The library was obtained by the immunoSEQ multiplex PCR assay. For the multiplex PCR, a mixture combining 60 forward primers for TCR Vbeta segments and 13 reverse primers for TCR Jbeta segments was used. TCRdb re-hosts the immuneACCESS table, in-frame sequences only. Its copies lack some clones; in the studies checked, an unresolved V gene accounts for under half of them, and the cause for the rest is not known. In all, the sample holds some 140,000 clones, and approximately 80% of those were seen once. The ten top clones hold about 10% of the sample. The specimen sequenced was PBMCs. These receptors came from a woman aged 45-60 years in good health and CMV-seropositive.

V and J are TRBV11-1 and TRBJ1-2, with 8 bases matching TRBD1. Germline-derived CDR1 and CDR2 are SGHAT and FQDESV (reference sequence). Trimming at V came to 3 bases and at J to 5 bases, leaving 5 bases not matched to a gene. CDR3 length: 14 residues. CDR3 sequence reads: CASSFGRGQYGYTF. The CDR3 DNA is TGTGCCAGCAGCTTTGGCAGGGGGCAATATGGCTACACCTTC.

In nucleotides, the CDR3 is TGTGCCAGCAGCTCCAGGGGGTTCTCTGGAAACACCATATATTTT. Its translation is CASSSRGFSGNTIYF. J is TRBJ1-3 and V is TRBV5-6; the match to TRBD1 covers 7 bases. This CDR3 region has 15 residues. J lost 0 bases, V lost 3 bases, and 3 bases had no gene match. Germline V gene sequence: CDR1 SGHDT, CDR2 YYEEEE. Full variable domain (missing parts from reference TRBV5-6 and TRBJ1-3): DAGVTQSPTHLIKTRGQQVTLRCSPKSGHDTVSWYQQALGQGPQFIFQYYEEEERQRGNFPDRFSGHQFPNYSSELNVNALLLGDSALYLCASSSRGFSGNTIYFGEGSWLTVV.

The V and J genes are TRBV7-2 and TRBJ2-7; D call uncertain. Trimming cost V 4 bases and J 5 bases, with 15 bases left between them. The CDR3 is 14 amino acids. Per germline, CDR1 SGHTA and CDR2 FQGNSA. The CDR3 bases are TGTGCCAGCAGCTACCCACTACGCACCCACGAGCAGTACTTC. Translated: CASSYPLRTHEQYF. The complete variable domain, with remaining parts taken from reference TRBV7-2 and TRBJ2-7, reads GAGVSQSPSNKVTEKGKDVELRCDPISGHTALYWYRQSLGQGLEFLIYFQGNSAPDKSGLPSDRFSAERTGGSVSTLTIQRTQQEDSAVYLCASSYPLRTHEQYFGPGTRLTVT.

This clone was found a few times. The chain combines TRBV5-6 with TRBJ2-5; 8 nucleotides agree with TRBD2. Germline values: CDR1 SGHDT, CDR2 YYEEEE. The V segment lost 3 bases and the J segment 7 bases; nucleotides outside the gene matches: 8. The CDR3 covers 14 residues. The CDR3 protein is CASSWTGRGVTQYF. The CDR3 DNA sequence: TGTGCCAGCAGCTGGACCGGGCGGGGGGTGACCCAGTACTTC.

The chain combines TRBV7-9 with TRBJ1-2, with a weak D call TRBD1 (6 bases). This CDR3 has 15 residues. The ends were cut back, 8 bases at V and 7 bases at J, with 23 bases in the middle. Germline V lookup: CDR1 SEHNR, CDR2 FQNEAQ (reference sequence). The CDR3 loop is CASVPLPGAGVGYTF. The CDR3 region has the DNA TGTGCCAGCGTCCCTTTGCCCGGGGCAGGGGTTGGCTACACCTTC. Looking up the rest from reference TRBV7-9 and TRBJ1-2 gives the full variable domain: DTGVSQNPRHKITKRGQNVTFRCDPISEHNRLYWYRQTLGQGPEFLTYFQNEAQLEKSRLLSDRFSAERPKGSFSTLEIQRTEQGDSAMYLCASVPLPGAGVGYTFGSGTRLTVV.

This chain connects TRBV5-1 to TRBJ2-3; 8 nucleotides align to TRBD2. V shed 1 base and J 3 bases; nucleotides not matched to a gene: 7. Germline CDR1 is SGHRS and CDR2 is YFSETQ. The CDR3 has 16 amino acids. In DNA form, the CDR3 reads TGCGCCAGCAGCTTGATTGTGCGGGGGGCGACAGATACGCAGTATTTT. This encodes CASSLIVRGATDTQYF.

This rearrangement joins TRBV7-8 to TRBJ2-7; TRBD2 matches 8 bases. J lost 0 bases, V lost 2 bases, and 6 bases had no gene match. There are 16 residues in the CDR3. The germline V gene encodes CDR1 SGHVS and CDR2 FQNEAQ. The CDR3 is CASSLKSGGSSYEQYF. CDR3 nucleotide sequence: TGTGCCAGCAGCTTAAAAAGCGGGGGCAGCTCCTACGAGCAGTACTTC.

The chain is built from TRBV7-2 and TRBJ2-7, with 9 bases lining up with TRBD2. V dropped 0 bases and J dropped 4; count of bases not matched to a gene: 4. The germline gives CDR1 SGHTA, CDR2 FQGNSA. The CDR3 loop spans 15 amino acids. The CDR3 region has the DNA TGTGCCAGCAGCTTAGCAGGCGGGGGGGCTTACGAGCAGTACTTC. This gives the protein CASSLAGGGAYEQYF.

The DNA of the CDR3 is TGTGCCAGCAGAAGGGGGGGGTCGGGAAGCTCCTACGAGCAGTACTTC. This sequence encodes CASRRGGSGSSYEQYF. The rearrangement links TRBV28 to TRBJ2-7; D may be TRBD2 (7 bases). The CDR3 extends over 16 amino acids. CDR1 and CDR2 (germline): MDHEN, SYDVKM. V was trimmed by 6 bases and J by 0 bases, leaving 18 bases between them. Full variable domain (outside the CDR3, taken from reference TRBV28 and TRBJ2-7): DVKVTQSSRYLVKRTGEKVFLECVQDMDHENMFWYRQDPGLGLRLIYFSYDVKMKEKGDIPEGYSVSREKKERFSLILESASTNQTSMYLCASRRGGSGSSYEQYFGPGTRLTVT.

V usage is TRBV2 and J usage is TRBJ2-7; 9 positions agree with TRBD1. The CDR3 sequence is 14 residues long. The germline CDR1 and CDR2 sequences are SNHLY and FYNNEI. After removal of 7 bases from V and 13 bases from J, the junction contained 17 bases not matched to a gene. CDR3 sequence (DNA): TGTGCCAGCACTGACCGGGGACAGGGACTTAGAAAATACTTC. Translated, it gives CASTDRGQGLRKYF.

J is TRBJ2-5 and V is TRBV28; D not certain. The J call may be in error: the DNA end matches TRBJ2-7 better. The CDR3 contains 12 residues. Germline V gene sequence: CDR1 MDHEN, CDR2 SYDVKM. The CDR3: CASSFRVSEQYF. The CDR3 nucleotides are TGTGCCAGCAGTTTTCGAGTGTCCGAGCAGTACTTC.

There are a few counts of this clone. The chain combines TRBV2 with TRBJ1-6; D unresolved. This CDR3 is 14 amino acids long. V lost 6 bases to trimming and J lost 8 bases, with 14 bases between them. Per the germline V gene, CDR1 is SNHLY and CDR2 is FYNNEI. The CDR3 region has the DNA TGTGCCAGCAGGGCCGGGTTCGGGGATTCACCCCTCCACTTT. Translated, it gives CASRAGFGDSPLHF. The full variable domain, in which reference TRBV2 and TRBJ1-6 provide the parts outside the CDR3, is EPEVTQTPSHQVTQMGQEVILRCVPISNHLYFYWYRQILGQKVEFLVSFYNNEISEKSEIFDDQFSVERPDGSNFTLKIRSTKLEDSAMYFCASRAGFGDSPLHFGNGTRLTVT.

This rearrangement joins TRBV5-4 to TRBJ1-4; 9 positions agree with TRBD1. This CDR3 spans 15 amino acids. The germline CDR1 and CDR2 sequences are SGHNT and YYREEE (reference sequence). The trim removed 4 bases at V and 4 bases at J, leaving 5 bases unmatched. DNA of the CDR3: TGTGCCAGCAGCAGGGGACAGGGCCTTAATGAAAAACTGTTTTTT. Translation gives CASSRGQGLNEKLFF.

The V gene is TRBV5-6, the J gene TRBJ2-1; 10 bases match TRBD2. The CDR3 length is 16 residues. V shed 0 bases, J shed 7 bases, and the junction held 7 bases outside the gene matches. The germline V gene encodes CDR1 SGHDT and CDR2 YYEEEE. CDR3 region: CASSLEGAGGRNEQFF. The CDR3 DNA is TGTGCCAGCAGCTTGGAAGGAGCGGGGGGGCGGAATGAGCAGTTCTTC.

This clone was seen more than once but under ten times. The chain carries TRBV18 and TRBJ1-2; D not resolved. Germline V gene data show CDR1 as KGHSH and CDR2 as LQKENI. The CDR3 has 14 amino acids. The V end lost 1 base, the J end lost 8 bases, and 14 bases lay between the germline ends. CDR3 sequence reads: CASSPLKGAEGYTF. The CDR3 DNA reads TGTGCCAGCTCACCACTTAAGGGAGCAGAAGGCTACACCTTC.

The V and J genes are TRBV18 and TRBJ1-4; D gene uncertain. CDR1 is KGHSH and CDR2 is LQKENI in the germline V gene. CDR3 length: 16 residues. The V end lost 2 bases, the J end lost 0 bases, and 10 bases lay between the germline ends. The CDR3 protein is CASSPESVATNEKLFF. The CDR3 DNA is TGTGCCAGCTCACCAGAGTCTGTTGCAACTAATGAAAAACTGTTTTTT.

This rearrangement joins TRBV10-3 to TRBJ2-7; weak D call: TRBD2 (5 bases). Germline CDR1 ENHRY, CDR2 SYGVKD. CDR3 length: 14 amino acids. Trimming pared 0 bases from V and 2 bases from J, leaving 8 bases between. CDR3 sequence: CAISESDYTYEQYF. For the CDR3, the DNA is TGTGCCATCAGTGAGTCAGACTACACCTACGAGCAGTACTTC.

There are a few counts of this clone. The CDR3 reads CASSYSGRAPNEKLFF. The CDR3 coding sequence is TGTGCCAGCAGTTACTCTGGGCGTGCCCCTAATGAAAAACTGTTTTTT. The chain employs TRBV6-5 and TRBJ1-4, with D unresolved. This CDR3 contains 16 residues. Germline-derived CDR1 and CDR2 are MNHEY and SVGAGI. Trimming stripped 0 bases from V and 3 bases from J, with 11 bases between.

The chain carries TRBV10-3 and TRBJ2-7; D is ambiguous. Trimming took off 3 bases at V and 2 bases at J, with 5 bases between the two ends. CDR1 ENHRY and CDR2 SYGVKD come from the germline V gene. CDR3 size: 12 residues. The CDR3 reads CAISDQTYEQYF. The CDR3 DNA is TGTGCCATCAGTGACCAGACCTACGAGCAGTACTTC.

The rearrangement joins TRBV2 to TRBJ2-7; 10 positions match TRBD1. J lost 1 base, V lost 6 bases, and 6 bases had no gene match. The germline CDR1 and CDR2 sequences are SNHLY and FYNNEI. The CDR3 totals 15 residues. The CDR3 DNA sequence: TGTGCCAGCAGATTCGGACAGGGGGGATCCTACGAGCAGTACTTC. Residues: CASRFGQGGSYEQYF.

This clone occurred once. CDR3 bases: TGTGCCAGCAGCCCGTGGACTAGCGGGGGCACAGATACGCAGTATTTT. Translation: CASSPWTSGGTDTQYF. The V gene is TRBV7-3, the J gene TRBJ2-3; 12 bases agree with TRBD2. This CDR3 spans 16 amino acids. Germline V lookup: CDR1 SGHTA, CDR2 FQGTGA. After removal of 5 bases from V and 1 base from J, the junction contained 4 bases not matched to a gene.

V and J are TRBV29-1 and TRBJ2-5, with D uncertain. Trimming left V 3 bases short and J 0 bases short, with 5 bases between. This CDR3 spans 12 amino acids. The germline V gene has CDR1 SQVTM and CDR2 ANQGSEA. The CDR3 sequence: CSVDEYQETQYF. The DNA of the CDR3 is TGCAGCGTTGATGAGTACCAAGAGACCCAGTACTTC.

This clone was picked up a small number of times. One junction end does not reproduce the germline sequence, and a read error may be involved. The chain has TRBV4-1 and TRBJ1-2; D might be TRBD1 (6 bases). The CDR3 totals 17 residues. Germline V CDR1 and CDR2: MGHRA, YSYEKL. The CDR3, as DNA: TGCGCCAGCAGCCAAGACCGGGTCGGGTACGGACGGGGACATTCAAACTTC. This encodes CASSQDRVGYGRGHSNF.

This chain links TRBV9 with TRBJ1-4, with 10 bases aligning to TRBD1. Germline CDR1 reads SGDLS; CDR2 reads YYNGEE. The CDR3 runs 15 residues. Losses at the gene ends were 3 bases for V and 12 bases for J; bases not matched to a gene: 11. CDR3: CASSEDDRGLKELFF. CDR3 nucleotide sequence: TGTGCCAGCAGCGAGGACGACAGGGGGCTTAAGGAACTGTTTTTT.

The V and J genes are TRBV7-9 and TRBJ2-2; D possibly corresponds to TRBD1 (5 bases). V shed 11 bases and J shed 0 bases, with 13 bases lying between them. Germline lookup yields CDR1 SEHNR and CDR2 FQNEAQ (reference sequence). CDR3 size: 14 residues. CDR3 protein: CACSGRSNTGELFF. The CDR3 region has the DNA TGTGCCTGCTCAGGGCGTTCGAACACCGGGGAGCTGTTTTTT.

This sequence joins TRBV11-2 and TRBJ2-7; 8 bases are a match to TRBD1. The V and J ends lost 5 bases and 4 bases, in that order; junction bases with no gene match: 7. CDR1 and CDR2 from the germline V gene are SGHAT and FQNNGV. The CDR3 totals 14 residues. The DNA for the CDR3 is TGTGCCAGCAGCCCCACCGGGACAGGTTACGAGCAGTACTTC. Translating gives CASSPTGTGYEQYF.

V usage is TRBV7-8 and J usage is TRBJ1-1; a weak D match, TRBD1 (5 bases). CDR1 and CDR2 (germline): SGHVS, FQNEAQ. V was cut by 5 bases and J by 3 bases, with 16 bases left in between. The CDR3 length is 15 residues. The CDR3 nucleotides are TGTGCCAGCAGCCGGGAGGGGCGAACGGACACTGAAGCTTTCTTT. Translation: CASSREGRTDTEAFF.

The DNA of the CDR3 is TGTGCCAGCAGCTTTGGACAGGGGCATCAGCCCCAGCATTTT. Protein: CASSFGQGHQPQHF. This chain connects TRBV7-9 to TRBJ1-5, with TRBD1 matching 9 bases. V lost 3 bases and J lost 5; bases outside the gene matches: 2. Looked up from germline, CDR1 is SEHNR and CDR2 is FQNEAQ (reference sequence). CDR3 size: 14 residues. Drawing the rest from reference TRBV7-9 and TRBJ1-5, the complete variable domain is DTGVSQNPRHKITKRGQNVTFRCDPISEHNRLYWYRQTLGQGPEFLTYFQNEAQLEKSRLLSDRFSAERPKGSFSTLEIQRTEQGDSAMYLCASSFGQGHQPQHFGDGTRLSIL.

Notes on this clone: One junction end does not reproduce the germline sequence, and a read error may be involved. The chain joins TRBV12-5 to TRBJ2-6; maybe TRBD1 (5 bases). Per germline, CDR1 LGHNT and CDR2 FRNRAP. The length of the CDR3 is 15 residues. CDR3 in amino acids: CASGLGGAGANGLTF. CDR3 in DNA: TGTGCTAGTGGCCTGGGCGGCGCTGGGGCCAACGGCCTGACTTTC.